The source of this T cell receptor beta chain is a study of shared T cell receptors in the human thymus. V shed 6 bases, J shed 3 bases, and the junction held 8 bases outside the gene matches. The CDR3 is 15 amino acids. Germline V gene data show CDR1 as MRHNA and CDR2 as SNTAGT. TCRdb keeps only in-frame clones here, not all; method: immunoSEQ multiplex PCR. This table holds hundreds of thousands of clones, over 75% found once. These same records also appear under a second study, on human thymus T cells. That investigation notes: Resections that were taken during corrective heart surgery supplied the thymus tissue. Repertoires sampled from thymus and blood appeared biased in V and J gene usage.

The sequenced sample was thymocytes. The clonotype originates from a boy under two years old with a congenital heart defect. The chain couples TRBV6-4 to TRBJ2-3; 8 bases fit TRBD2. The CDR3: CASSPGGPGTDTQYF. The CDR3 DNA sequence: TGTGCCAGCAGCCCGGGGGGGCCTGGAACAGATACGCAGTATTTT.